These T cell receptor beta chains were read from a single sample in a study of cytomegalovirus exposure and HLA in healthy donors. TCRdb's copy holds only in-frame clones and misses some; the assay was immunoSEQ multiplex PCR. The sample yields under 60,000 clones, around four fifths seen once. Sequencing was carried out using PBMCs. These receptors originate from a man aged 50 to 60 in good health and CMV-seronegative. Both conserved end residues are part of each CDR3. A D gene is named only where the DNA matches it firmly.

V	J	D	CDR3
TRBV7-2	TRBJ2-3	TRBD2	CASSLGSGGTDTQYF
TRBV6-5	TRBJ1-3	-	CASSYEGSSNTIYF
TRBV7-7	TRBJ2-2	-	CASSGTSGELFF
TRBV29-1	TRBJ2-7	TRBD1	CSVESDREHEQYF
TRBV5-1	TRBJ1-4	-	CASSLDRPNEKLFF
TRBV6-5	TRBJ1-5	TRBD1	CASRQGANQPQHF
TRBV6-1	-	TRBD1	CASITDRGDSYEQYF
TRBV4-3	TRBJ1-1	-	CASSQEVFRNTEAFF
TRBV7-2	TRBJ2-2	TRBD2	CASSLAAGGQITGELFF
TRBV29-1	TRBJ2-3	-	CSVDVFADTQYF
TRBV5-1	TRBJ1-4	TRBD1	CASSRTGTATNEKLFF
TRBV2	TRBJ2-5	TRBD2	CASTNSGVGGETQYF
TRBV6-5	TRBJ2-7	TRBD2	CASSSSGTSVYEQYF
TRBV5-1	TRBJ1-6	-	CASSLMRNKSPLHF
TRBV7-2	TRBJ2-4	-	CASSYGLTKNIQYF
TRBV30	TRBJ2-1	TRBD2	CAWSVLAGSYNEQFF